Listed below are T cell receptor beta chains from one sample, sequenced in a study of blood T cell repertoires in COVID-19. The method was immunoSEQ multiplex PCR; TCRdb's version includes in-frame clones alone and lacks a portion of them. The top ten hold about 5% of the sample, which has about 170,000 clones, under 95% seen once. Sequencing used peripheral blood. The receptors derive from a young man with COVID-19, enrolled during active disease. Each CDR3 is given without its conserved first and last residue. A D gene is named only where the DNA matches it firmly. Clone size is not always given. Where it is, it says once, few, many or a class for expanded clones.

V gene: TRBV5-1
D gene: -
J gene: TRBJ2-2
clone size: -
CDR3 protein: ASSGGAENTGELF

V gene: TRBV28
D gene: -
J gene: TRBJ2-7
clone size: -
CDR3 protein: ASSLFQGKYEQY

V gene: TRBV5-1
D gene: -
J gene: TRBJ1-1
clone size: -
CDR3 protein: ASSLDRNTEAF

V gene: TRBV7-9
D gene: -
J gene: TRBJ1-2
clone size: -
CDR3 protein: ASSLGGAVNYGYT

V gene: TRBV5-1
D gene: TRBD1
J gene: TRBJ1-1
clone size: -
CDR3 protein: ASSVTGGGGTEAF

V gene: TRBV5-6
D gene: TRBD2
J gene: TRBJ2-7
clone size: -
CDR3 protein: ASSLARVSGPYEQY

V gene: TRBV7-2
D gene: -
J gene: TRBJ2-2
clone size: once
CDR3 protein: ASSWGPGKGNTGELF

V gene: TRBV28
D gene: -
J gene: TRBJ1-1
clone size: -
CDR3 protein: ASSPWAGKGTEAF

V gene: TRBV5-6
D gene: TRBD1
J gene: TRBJ1-6
clone size: -
CDR3 protein: ASSSQGEEH

V gene: TRBV4-2
D gene: -
J gene: TRBJ1-2
clone size: -
CDR3 protein: ASSQDFFARPFYGYT

V gene: TRBV27
D gene: TRBD2
J gene: TRBJ2-1
clone size: -
CDR3 protein: ASGDGGRNNEQF

V gene: TRBV7-2
D gene: -
J gene: TRBJ1-2
clone size: -
CDR3 protein: ASSKGTPYGYT

V gene: TRBV24-1
D gene: -
J gene: TRBJ2-5
clone size: -
CDR3 protein: ATSDPGFGETQY

V gene: TRBV28
D gene: -
J gene: TRBJ1-5
clone size: -
CDR3 protein: ASSLWGEGNQPQH

V gene: TRBV27
D gene: TRBD2
J gene: TRBJ2-7
clone size: -
CDR3 protein: ASSFAGLAATYEQY

V gene: TRBV30
D gene: TRBD2
J gene: TRBJ2-2
clone size: once
CDR3 protein: TGGRATGELF

V gene: TRBV9
D gene: TRBD1
J gene: TRBJ1-1
clone size: -
CDR3 protein: ASSRAGGTEAF

V gene: TRBV5-4
D gene: -
J gene: TRBJ1-4
clone size: -
CDR3 protein: ASSLELGHEKLL

V gene: TRBV4-3
D gene: -
J gene: TRBJ2-7
clone size: -
CDR3 protein: ASSQVFQGTYEQY

V gene: TRBV11-2
D gene: TRBD1
J gene: TRBJ2-7
clone size: -
CDR3 protein: ASAIGTGSYEQY

V gene: TRBV9
D gene: TRBD2
J gene: TRBJ2-1
clone size: -
CDR3 protein: ASSVASGSNEQF

V gene: TRBV15
D gene: -
J gene: TRBJ1-3
clone size: once
CDR3 protein: ATSRGPLSGSENTIY

V gene: TRBV2
D gene: -
J gene: TRBJ1-2
clone size: -
CDR3 protein: ASSAGVRNYGYT

V gene: TRBV10-2
D gene: -
J gene: TRBJ2-2
clone size: -
CDR3 protein: ASTGVANTGELF

V gene: TRBV5-8
D gene: -
J gene: TRBJ1-2
clone size: -
CDR3 protein: ASSLMGGYT

V gene: TRBV29-1
D gene: TRBD2
J gene: TRBJ2-1
clone size: -
CDR3 protein: SAGYSGGYNEQF

V gene: TRBV19
D gene: -
J gene: TRBJ1-5
clone size: -
CDR3 protein: ASTGARPYSNQPQH

V gene: TRBV28
D gene: TRBD2
J gene: TRBJ2-7
clone size: -
CDR3 protein: ASRLAGVGYEQY

V gene: TRBV28
D gene: TRBD1
J gene: TRBJ1-1
clone size: -
CDR3 protein: ASSPLGQGDTEAF

V gene: TRBV11-2
D gene: -
J gene: TRBJ1-4
clone size: -
CDR3 protein: ASSPLRGPTNEKLL